This TCR beta chain was sequenced in a study of blood T cell repertoires in COVID-19 (dated by TCRdb to 2019 to 2021). About the full investigation: Samples from collaborators originated in the United States, Italy and Spain and spanned both the acute and convalescent phases of COVID-19. The repertoires were released in a freely available public database meant as a resource for research on the immune response to SARS-CoV-2. Samples came from the ongoing ImmuneRACE study (first 160 participants) plus 1,254 subjects from 6 global collaborators. The prospective study material was composed of cDNA or gDNA derived from T cells, B-cell-depleted T cells, or PBMCs. Nearly every sample came with metadata listing a de-identified subject ID, COVID-19 status, age in years and sex. Where HLA class I and class II types were available, the types were taken from metadata supplied by the sample provider, not from assay-based typing. The dataset comprised deeply sampled blood TCRbeta repertoires from subjects exposed to, actively infected with, or recovered from COVID-19.

On this clone: There is no known antigen for this receptor. Within one base of it there is no much larger clone, and no base qualities were kept.

Study-wide findings and limitations: The quantity of clinical and demographic metadata differed by source and by participant and was supplied without curation.

In the prospective study, participants were roughly 18 to 90 years old, resided in around 25 geographic areas of the United States, and were enrolled through a virtual design. Cohort assignment in the prospective study relied on participant-reported clinical history from a screening survey and a study questionnaire. A participant counted as exposed if, within 2 weeks of entering the study, that participant had been in contact with someone who had a PCR-confirmed or clinician-diagnosed COVID-19 case. In the prospective study, whole blood, serum and a nasopharyngeal or oropharyngeal swab were collected from each participant by mobile phlebotomists. Over a 2-month period, participants in the prospective study had the option of providing additional blood draws and questionnaires. Blood samples from the prospective study were shipped frozen or at room temperature prior to DNA extraction. The immunoSEQ Assay, a bias-controlled multiplex PCR, was used to amplify TCRbeta CDR3 regions from genomic DNA. As for the authors' bioinformatics: The number of nucleated cells in each sample was estimated by amplification of reference gene primers within the assay. To quantify the absolute abundance of each unique TCRbeta CDR3 rearrangement, sequence reads were collapsed and filtered. For each sample, productive Simpson clonality was calculated as the square root of Simpson's diversity index across productive rearrangements. TCRdb re-hosts the immuneACCESS table, in-frame sequences only. Its copies lack some clones; in the studies checked, an unresolved V gene accounts for under half of them, and the cause for the rest is not known. V and J calls and clone size follow that table, whereas D and trimming were derived from the DNA. For this sample there are 350,000 to 450,000 clones; roughly nine tenths appear just once. Roughly 0.86% of the sample rests with the top ten.

This TCR came from a woman aged 40 to 50 who had been exposed to COVID-19. The sample consisted of PBMCs or T cells enriched from blood (not recorded which).

The DNA is as follows: TGTGCCAGCAGCTCCCCGGTTCACTACAATGAGCAGTTCTTC. The encoded protein is CASSSPVHYNEQFF. Here the chain combines TRBV5-6 and TRBJ2-1; the D gene cannot be resolved reliably. Looking up the germline V gene yields CDR1 SGHDT and CDR2 YYEEEE. The CDR3 holds 14 amino acids from the cysteine to the phenylalanine. Solely the CDR3 DNA is kept, with 42 bases framed from the first base. V is reduced by 3 bases and J by 3 bases, leaving a spacing of 10 bases between them.